The clone carrying this T cell receptor (beta chain) was observed at least ten times. Its target is not known. Germline CDR1 and CDR2: SGDLS and YYNGEE. This CDR3 contains 14 residues. The V segment lost 4 bases and the J segment 7 bases; nucleotides outside the gene matches: 3. These data come from a study of T cells after yellow fever vaccination. Study results and caveats: Post-booster repertoires contained most primary-vaccination clones again (around 97% CD4, roughly 90% CD8).

As TCR cDNA was made by 5'RACE template switching, a universal primer site and UMIs were added. TCRdb used MiXCR to reprocess the 5' RACE reads, holding one entry per CDR3 protein. The sample holds 350,000 to 450,000 distinct CDR3 sequences, 6.2% seen once. The source of this sequence is a young man who received the YFV17D yellow fever vaccine. This specimen was PBMCs, taken 5 days after the yellow fever booster vaccination. The chain joins TRBV9 to TRBJ2-1; 12 nucleotides align to TRBD2. The CDR3 nucleotides read TGTGCCAGCAGCCTAGCGGGAGGGCCTAATGAGCAGTTCTTC. Encoded protein: CASSLAGGPNEQFF.